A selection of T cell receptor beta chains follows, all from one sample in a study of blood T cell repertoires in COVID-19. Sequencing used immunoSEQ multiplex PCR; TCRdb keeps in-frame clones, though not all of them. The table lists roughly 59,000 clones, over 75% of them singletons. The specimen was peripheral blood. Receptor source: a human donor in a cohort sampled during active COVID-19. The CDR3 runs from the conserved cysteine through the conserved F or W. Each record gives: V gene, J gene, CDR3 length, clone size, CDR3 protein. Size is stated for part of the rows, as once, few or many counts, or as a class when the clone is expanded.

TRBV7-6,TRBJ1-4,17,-,CASSWGIRYTTNEKLFF
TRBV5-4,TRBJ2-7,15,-,CASSLIATQSREQYF
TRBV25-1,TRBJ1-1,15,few,CASSDKMAFYTEAFF
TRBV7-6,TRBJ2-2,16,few,CASSPGRRGGGGELFF
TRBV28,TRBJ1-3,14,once,CASSRQPSGNTIYF
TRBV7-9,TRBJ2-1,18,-,CASSSTPSGNLLGNEQFF
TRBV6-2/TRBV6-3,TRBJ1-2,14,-,CASSWAEINYGYTF
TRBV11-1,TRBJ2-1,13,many,CASSRGPLSQQFF
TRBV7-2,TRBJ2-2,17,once,CASSWTSRGVETGELFF
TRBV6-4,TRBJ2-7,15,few,CASSPEGGTGNEQYF
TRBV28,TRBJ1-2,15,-,CASSTSGGKRDGYTF
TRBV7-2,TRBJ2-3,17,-,CASSQYGQGLPTDTQYF
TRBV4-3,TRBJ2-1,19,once,CASSLKWEREGSAGNEQFF
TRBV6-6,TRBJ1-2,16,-,CASSRSSGTGRSDYTF
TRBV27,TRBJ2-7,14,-,CASSLGLDRYEQYF
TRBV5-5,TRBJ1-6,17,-,CASSQWDSRSRGSPLHF
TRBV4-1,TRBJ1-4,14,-,CASSLGPPSEKLFF
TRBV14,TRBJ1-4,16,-,CASSRETGLSNEKLFF
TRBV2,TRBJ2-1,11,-,CASSDRAGVFF
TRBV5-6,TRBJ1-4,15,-,CASSSPRGTNEKLFF
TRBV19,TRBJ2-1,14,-,CASSFNRELNEQFF
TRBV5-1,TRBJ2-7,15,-,CASSLGLAGAYEQYF
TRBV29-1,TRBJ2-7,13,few,CSASGTELYEQYF
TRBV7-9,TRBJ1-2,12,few,CASSWGQNGYTF
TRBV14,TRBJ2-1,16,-,CASSQVGLAAYNEQFF
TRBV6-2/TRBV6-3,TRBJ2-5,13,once,CASSWGGWETQYF